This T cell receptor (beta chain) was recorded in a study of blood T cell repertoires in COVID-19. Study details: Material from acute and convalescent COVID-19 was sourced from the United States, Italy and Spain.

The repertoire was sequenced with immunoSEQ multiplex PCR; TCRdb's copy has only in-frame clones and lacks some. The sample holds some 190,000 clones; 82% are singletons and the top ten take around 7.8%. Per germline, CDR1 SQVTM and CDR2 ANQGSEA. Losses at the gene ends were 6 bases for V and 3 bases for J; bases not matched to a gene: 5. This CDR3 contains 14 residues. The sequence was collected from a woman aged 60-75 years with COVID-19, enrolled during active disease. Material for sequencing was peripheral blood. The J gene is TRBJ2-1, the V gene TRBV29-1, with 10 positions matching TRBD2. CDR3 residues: CSVETSGYYNEQFF. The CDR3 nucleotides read TGCAGCGTCGAGACTAGCGGGTACTACAATGAGCAGTTCTTC.